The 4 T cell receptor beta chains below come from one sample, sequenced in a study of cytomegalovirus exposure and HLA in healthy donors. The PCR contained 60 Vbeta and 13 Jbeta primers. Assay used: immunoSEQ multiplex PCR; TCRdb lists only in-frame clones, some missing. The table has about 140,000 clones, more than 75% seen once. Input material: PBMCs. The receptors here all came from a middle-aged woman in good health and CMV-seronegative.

The CDR3 nucleotides are TGTGCCAGCAGCTTCAAGGTGGGAGGTACCCTGAGCTCCTACAATGAGCAGTTCTTC. Translated: CASSFKVGGTLSSYNEQFF. The V call is TRBV5-6, the J call TRBJ2-1, with D possibly being TRBD2 (6 bases). In germline, CDR1 is SGHDT, CDR2 YYEEEE. V lost 2 bases and J 0 bases, leaving 21 bases between the germline ends. This CDR3 region has 19 residues. Complete variable domain (other parts from reference TRBV5-6 and TRBJ2-1): DAGVTQSPTHLIKTRGQQVTLRCSPKSGHDTVSWYQQALGQGPQFIFQYYEEEERQRGNFPDRFSGHQFPNYSSELNVNALLLGDSALYLCASSFKVGGTLSSYNEQFFGPGTRLTVL.

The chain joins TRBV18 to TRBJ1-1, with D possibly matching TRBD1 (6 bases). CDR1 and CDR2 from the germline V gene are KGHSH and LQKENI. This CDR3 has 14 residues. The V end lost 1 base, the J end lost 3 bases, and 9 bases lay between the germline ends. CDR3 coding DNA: TGTGCCAGCTCACCACGCAGGGGTGACACTGAAGCTTTCTTT. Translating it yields CASSPRRGDTEAFF.

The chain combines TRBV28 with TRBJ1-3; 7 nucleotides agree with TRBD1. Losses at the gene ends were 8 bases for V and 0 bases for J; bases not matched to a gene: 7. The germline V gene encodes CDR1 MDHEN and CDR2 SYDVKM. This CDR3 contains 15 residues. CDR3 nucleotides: TGTGCCAGCGGAATAGACAGGGCCTCTGGAAACACCATATATTTT. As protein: CASGIDRASGNTIYF.

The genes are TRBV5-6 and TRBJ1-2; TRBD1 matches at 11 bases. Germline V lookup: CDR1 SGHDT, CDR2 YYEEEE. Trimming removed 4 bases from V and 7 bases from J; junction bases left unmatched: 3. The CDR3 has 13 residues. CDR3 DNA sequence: TGTGCCAGCAGCACGGGACAGGGGGGTGGCTACACCTTC. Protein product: CASSTGQGGGYTF.